This TCR beta chain was sequenced in a study of T cell responses to AZD1222 COVID-19 vaccine. Across the study: Analysis merged second doses at about 4 or about 12 weeks.

General observations from the study: Most donors were white British and more were female, and clonal diversity was possibly underestimated. Nearly half of spike-specific TCRs reportedly go after variant regions that carry no mutations. Two AZD1222 administrations were followed by greater Spike-specific TCR breadth and depth.

The junction had 4 bases not matched to a gene; V was cut back by 11 bases and J by 0 bases. The CDR3 spans 13 residues. The germline gives CDR1 MNHEY, CDR2 SVGAGI. Profiled with immunoSEQ multiplex PCR; TCRdb holds only in-frame clones, not every one. Among tens of thousands of clones listed, around 86% were seen once. Regarding this clone: Its target is not known.

The sequence was collected from an adult in good health. Material: peripheral blood, obtained on day 0 of AZD1222 vaccination. V is TRBV6-5 and J is TRBJ1-1; 9 nucleotides line up with TRBD1. The CDR3 sequence is CAGGQGVNTEAFF. DNA for the CDR3: TGTGCCGGGGGACAGGGAGTGAACACTGAAGCTTTCTTT.